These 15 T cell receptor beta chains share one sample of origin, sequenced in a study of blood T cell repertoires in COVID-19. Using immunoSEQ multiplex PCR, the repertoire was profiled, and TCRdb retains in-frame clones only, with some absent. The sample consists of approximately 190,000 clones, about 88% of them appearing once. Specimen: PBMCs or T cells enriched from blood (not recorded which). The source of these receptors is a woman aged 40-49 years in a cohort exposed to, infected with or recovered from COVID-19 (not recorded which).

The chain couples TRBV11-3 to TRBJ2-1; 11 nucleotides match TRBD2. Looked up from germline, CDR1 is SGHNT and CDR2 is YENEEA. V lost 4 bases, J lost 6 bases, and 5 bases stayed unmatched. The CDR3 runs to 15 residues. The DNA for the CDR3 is TGTGCCAGCAGCTCCACCGGGACTAGCGGCAATGAGCAGTTCTTC. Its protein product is CASSSTGTSGNEQFF.

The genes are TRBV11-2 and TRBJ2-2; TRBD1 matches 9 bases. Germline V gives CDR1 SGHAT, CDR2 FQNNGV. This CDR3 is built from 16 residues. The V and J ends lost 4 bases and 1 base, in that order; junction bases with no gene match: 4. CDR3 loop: CASSSGTGRNTGELFF. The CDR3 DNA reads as TGTGCCAGCAGCTCCGGGACAGGGAGGAACACCGGGGAGCTGTTTTTT. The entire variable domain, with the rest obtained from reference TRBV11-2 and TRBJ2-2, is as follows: EAGVAQSPRYKIIEKRQSVAFWCNPISGHATLYWYQQILGQGPKLLIQFQNNGVVDDSQLPKDRFSAERLKGVDSTLKIQPAKLEDSAVYLCASSSGTGRNTGELFFGEGSRLTVL.

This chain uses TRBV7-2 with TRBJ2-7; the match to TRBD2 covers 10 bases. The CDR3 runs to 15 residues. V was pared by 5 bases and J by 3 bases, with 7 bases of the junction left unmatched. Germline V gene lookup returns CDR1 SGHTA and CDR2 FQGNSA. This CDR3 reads CASSDWPSGGYEQYF. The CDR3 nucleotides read TGTGCCAGCAGCGACTGGCCTAGCGGGGGCTACGAGCAGTACTTC.

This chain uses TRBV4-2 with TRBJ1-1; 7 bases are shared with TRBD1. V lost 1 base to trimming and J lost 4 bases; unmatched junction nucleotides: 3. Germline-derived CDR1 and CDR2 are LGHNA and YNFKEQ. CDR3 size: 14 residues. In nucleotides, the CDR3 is TGTGCCAGCAGCCAAGGACAGGGTACCACTGAAGCTTTCTTT. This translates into CASSQGQGTTEAFF.

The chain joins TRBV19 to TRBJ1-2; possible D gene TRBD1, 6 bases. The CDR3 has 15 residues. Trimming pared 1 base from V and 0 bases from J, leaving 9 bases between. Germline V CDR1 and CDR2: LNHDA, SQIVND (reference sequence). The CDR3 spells CASSIGGQSNYGYTF. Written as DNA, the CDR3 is TGTGCCAGTAGTATAGGGGGACAATCTAACTATGGCTACACCTTC.

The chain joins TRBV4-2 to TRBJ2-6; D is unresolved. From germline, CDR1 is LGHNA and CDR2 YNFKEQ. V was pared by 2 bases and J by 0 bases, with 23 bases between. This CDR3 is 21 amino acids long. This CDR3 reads CASSQKKYVETLRSGANVLTF. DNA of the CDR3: TGTGCCAGCAGCCAAAAGAAGTACGTCGAGACACTCCGCTCTGGGGCCAACGTCCTGACTTTC.

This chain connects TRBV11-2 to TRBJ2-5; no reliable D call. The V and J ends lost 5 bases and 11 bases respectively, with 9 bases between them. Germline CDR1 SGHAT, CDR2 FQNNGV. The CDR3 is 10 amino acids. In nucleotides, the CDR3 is TGTGCCAGCAGCCGCGAGTCACAGTACTTC. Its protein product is CASSRESQYF. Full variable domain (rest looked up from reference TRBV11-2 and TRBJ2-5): EAGVAQSPRYKIIEKRQSVAFWCNPISGHATLYWYQQILGQGPKLLIQFQNNGVVDDSQLPKDRFSAERLKGVDSTLKIQPAKLEDSAVYLCASSRESQYFGPGTRLLVL.

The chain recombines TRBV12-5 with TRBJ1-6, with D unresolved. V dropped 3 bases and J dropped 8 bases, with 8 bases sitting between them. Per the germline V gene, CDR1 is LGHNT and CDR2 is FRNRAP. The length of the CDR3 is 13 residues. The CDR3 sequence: CASGFDIDSPLHF. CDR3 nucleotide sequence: TGTGCTAGTGGTTTTGACATTGATTCACCCCTCCACTTT.

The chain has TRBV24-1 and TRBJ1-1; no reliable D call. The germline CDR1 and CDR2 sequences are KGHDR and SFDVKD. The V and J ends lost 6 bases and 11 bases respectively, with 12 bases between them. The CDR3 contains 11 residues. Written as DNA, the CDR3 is TGTGCCACCAGTTCCGGGGTAATGGCTTTCTTT. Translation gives CATSSGVMAFF.

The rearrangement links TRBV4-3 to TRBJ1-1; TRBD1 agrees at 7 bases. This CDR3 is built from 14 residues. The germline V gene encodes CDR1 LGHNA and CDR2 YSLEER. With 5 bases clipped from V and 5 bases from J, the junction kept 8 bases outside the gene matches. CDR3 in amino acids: CASSSTGLGTEAFF. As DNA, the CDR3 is TGCGCCAGCAGCTCGACAGGGCTAGGGACTGAAGCTTTCTTT.

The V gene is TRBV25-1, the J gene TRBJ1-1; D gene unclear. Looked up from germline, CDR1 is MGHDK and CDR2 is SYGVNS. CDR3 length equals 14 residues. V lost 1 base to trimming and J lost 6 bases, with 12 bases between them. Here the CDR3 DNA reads TGTGCCAGCAGTGAATGGAAGGAGGAGGCTGAAGCTTTCTTT. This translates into CASSEWKEEAEAFF.

CDR3 nucleotide sequence: TGTGCCAGCAGTTTCCCCCAGGAGACCCAGTACTTC. This sequence encodes CASSFPQETQYF. The chain recombines TRBV12-3 or TRBV12-4 with TRBJ2-5; no firm D call. V was pared by 3 bases and J by 5 bases, with 7 bases between. The CDR3 loop spans 12 amino acids.

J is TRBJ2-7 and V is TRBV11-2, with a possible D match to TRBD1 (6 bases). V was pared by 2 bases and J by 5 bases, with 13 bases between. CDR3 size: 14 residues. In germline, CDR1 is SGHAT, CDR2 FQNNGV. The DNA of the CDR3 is TGTGCCAGCAGCTTATCGCTGGGGGCGGACGAGCAGTACTTC. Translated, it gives CASSLSLGADEQYF. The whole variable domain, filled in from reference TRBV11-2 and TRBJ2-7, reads EAGVAQSPRYKIIEKRQSVAFWCNPISGHATLYWYQQILGQGPKLLIQFQNNGVVDDSQLPKDRFSAERLKGVDSTLKIQPAKLEDSAVYLCASSLSLGADEQYFGPGTRLTVT.

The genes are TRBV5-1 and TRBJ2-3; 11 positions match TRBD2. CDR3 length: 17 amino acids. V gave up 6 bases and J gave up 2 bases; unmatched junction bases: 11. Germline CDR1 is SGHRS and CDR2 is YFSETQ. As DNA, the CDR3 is TGCGCCAGCACTTACATAGCGGGAGGGCCGAACACAGATACGCAGTATTTT. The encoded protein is CASTYIAGGPNTDTQYF.

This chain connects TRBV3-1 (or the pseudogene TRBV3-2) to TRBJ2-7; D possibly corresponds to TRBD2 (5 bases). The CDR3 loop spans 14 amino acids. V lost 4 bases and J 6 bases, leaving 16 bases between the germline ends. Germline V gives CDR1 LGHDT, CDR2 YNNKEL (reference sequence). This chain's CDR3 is CASSRTIRDPEQYF. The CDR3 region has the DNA TGTGCCAGCAGCCGCACAATCCGGGATCCCGAGCAGTACTTC.